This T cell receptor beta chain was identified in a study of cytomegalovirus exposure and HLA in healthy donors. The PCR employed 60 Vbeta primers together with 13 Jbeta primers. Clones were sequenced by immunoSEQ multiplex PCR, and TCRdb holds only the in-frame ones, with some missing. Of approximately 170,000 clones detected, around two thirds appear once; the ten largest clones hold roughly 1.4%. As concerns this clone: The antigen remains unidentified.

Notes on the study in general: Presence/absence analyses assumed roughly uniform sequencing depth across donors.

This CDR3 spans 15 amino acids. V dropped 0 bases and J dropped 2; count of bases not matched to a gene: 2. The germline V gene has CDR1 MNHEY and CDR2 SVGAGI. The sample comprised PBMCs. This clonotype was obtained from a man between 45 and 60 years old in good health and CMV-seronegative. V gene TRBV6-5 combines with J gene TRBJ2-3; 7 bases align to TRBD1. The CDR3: CASSYSQGYTDTQYF. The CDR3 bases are TGTGCCAGCAGTTACTCACAGGGGTACACAGATACGCAGTATTTT.